What follows are 22 T cell receptor beta chains derived from one specimen sequenced in a study of human T cells and chemical hapten exposure. TCRdb called the RACE reads again in MiXCR, with one record for every CDR3 protein. The sample carries more than 65,000 distinct CDR3 sequences, around 7% recorded once. Time point: patch test 1, 2 weeks after DPC sensitization. Treatment noted: therapeutic diphenylcyclopropenone sensitization with weekly scalp DPC. The sample was whole blood, taken in connection with sensitization to the hapten diphenylcyclopropenone (DPC). The receptors come from a woman in her twenties or thirties with alopecia areata. Some clones in this sample may be carry-over from other donors' samples.

V and J are TRBV27 and TRBJ1-4, with 10 bases that match TRBD1. Germline V gene data show CDR1 as MNHEY and CDR2 as SMNVEV (reference sequence). Trimming at V came to 6 bases and at J to 2 bases, leaving 3 bases not matched to a gene. The CDR3 contains 15 residues. CDR3 in DNA: TGTGCCAGCAGAACGACAGGGGGCACTAATGAAAAACTGTTTTTT. It yields the protein CASRTTGGTNEKLFF.

This sequence joins TRBV18 and TRBJ1-1, with D tentatively TRBD1 (6 bases). The CDR3 loop spans 13 amino acids. Germline CDR1 and CDR2: KGHSH and LQKENI. V lost 4 bases and J lost 6, with 12 bases in between. The CDR3 DNA reads as TGTGCCAGCTCACTTAGTCGACAGGCTGAAGCTTTCTTT. Its translation: CASSLSRQAEAFF.

This clonotype was counted at least ten times. This rearrangement joins TRBV6-1 to TRBJ1-4; D is possibly TRBD1 (6 bases). The V end lost 2 bases, the J end lost 4 bases, and 11 bases lay between the germline ends. The germline V gene encodes CDR1 MNHNS and CDR2 SASEGT. This CDR3 is 15 amino acids long. CDR3 nucleotide sequence: TGTGCCAGCAGTGAAACGGGGGGCCATAATGAAAAACTGTTTTTT. Amino acid sequence: CASSETGGHNEKLFF.

This clonotype appeared a few times. This chain joins TRBV30 and TRBJ1-6; 8 nucleotides line up with TRBD1. Trimming took 4 bases from V and 0 from J; bases not matched to a gene: 5. Germline V CDR1 and CDR2: GTSNPN, SVGIG (reference sequence). The CDR3 sequence is 16 residues long. DNA of the CDR3: TGTGCCTGGACTAGACAGGGGAGCTCCTATAATTCACCCCTCCACTTT. Translating gives CAWTRQGSSYNSPLHF.

There are many counts of this clonotype. V usage is TRBV15 and J usage is TRBJ1-3; D is unclear. The CDR3 has 18 amino acids. The germline V gene has CDR1 LNHNV and CDR2 YYDKDF (reference sequence). V lost 0 bases and J lost 0, with 15 bases in between. The chain's CDR3 is CATSRDRHPGSSGNTIYF. CDR3 nucleotide sequence: TGTGCCACCAGCAGAGACCGACATCCGGGGAGCTCTGGAAACACCATATATTTT.

This clonotype has a handful of counts. The V call is TRBV7-2, the J call TRBJ2-1; D call uncertain. The CDR3 sequence is 14 residues long. Trimming cost V 4 bases and J 12 bases, with 19 bases left between them. Germline V CDR1 and CDR2: SGHTA, FQGNSA. Here the CDR3 reads CASSSPVNYWGQFF. The CDR3 coding sequence is TGTGCCAGCAGCTCCCCAGTTAACTACTGGGGGCAGTTCTTC. Drawing the rest from reference TRBV7-2 and TRBJ2-1, the complete variable domain is GAGVSQSPSNKVTEKGKDVELRCDPISGHTALYWYRQSLGQGLEFLIYFQGNSAPDKSGLPSDRFSAERTGGSVSTLTIQRTQQEDSAVYLCASSSPVNYWGQFFGPGTRLTVL.

This clonotype has at least ten counts. The chain couples TRBV5-1 to TRBJ2-5; D is unclear. The CDR3 length is 13 residues. Looked up from germline, CDR1 is SGHRS and CDR2 is YFSETQ. V gave up 6 bases and J gave up 4 bases, with 13 bases separating them. The DNA of the CDR3 is TGCGCCAGCAAGACACCCCGAGGAGAGACCCAGTACTTC. It encodes CASKTPRGETQYF.

This clonotype came up many times. The chain uses TRBV7-2 and TRBJ2-1; 11 bases are shared with TRBD2. Germline assignment: CDR1 SGHTA and CDR2 FQGNSA. The CDR3 is 15 residues long. The V and J ends lost 5 bases and 6 bases, in that order; junction bases with no gene match: 6. CDR3 region: CASSPTSGGSNEQFF. CDR3 DNA sequence: TGTGCCAGCAGCCCTACTAGCGGGGGTAGCAATGAGCAGTTCTTC.

This clonotype was counted at least ten times. V usage is TRBV18 and J usage is TRBJ1-4; possibly TRBD1 for D (5 bases). V gave up 6 bases and J gave up 7 bases, with 12 bases separating them. The CDR3 has 13 residues. The germline CDR1 and CDR2 sequences are KGHSH and LQKENI. DNA of the CDR3: TGTGCCAGCTCCCCTGACAGATTTGAAAAACTGTTTTTT. Its translation is CASSPDRFEKLFF. Filled out from reference TRBV18 and TRBJ1-4, the complete variable domain reads NAGVMQNPRHLVRRRGQEARLRCSPMKGHSHVYWYRQLPEEGLKFMVYLQKENIIDESGMPKERFSAEFPKEGPSILRIQQVVRGDSAAYFCASSPDRFEKLFFGSGTQLSVL.

The V and J genes are TRBV5-1 and TRBJ1-3; D unclear. Trimming took off 4 bases at V and 0 bases at J, with 14 bases between the two ends. This CDR3 region has 16 residues. CDR1 and CDR2 (germline): SGHRS, YFSETQ. Written as DNA, the CDR3 is TGCGCCAGCAGCCCAGGAGCCTCGAGCTCTGGAAACACCATATATTTT. Residues: CASSPGASSSGNTIYF.

This rearrangement joins TRBV29-1 to TRBJ1-2; maybe TRBD1 (5 bases). V lost 6 bases, J lost 8 bases, and 19 bases lay in between. The CDR3 has 13 amino acids. Per the germline V gene, CDR1 is SQVTM and CDR2 is ANQGSEA. CDR3 loop: CSVLSGGGGGYTF. The CDR3 bases are TGCAGCGTCTTGAGTGGGGGTGGGGGAGGCTACACCTTC.

This clonotype was seen at least ten times. The chain is built from TRBV5-1 and TRBJ1-6; 9 nucleotides align to TRBD1. CDR1 is SGHRS, CDR2 YFSETQ, per germline. J gave up 10 bases and V 4 bases, and 6 bases lay outside the gene matches. The CDR3 is 14 residues long. CDR3 protein: CASSAGQGRSPLHF. CDR3 bases: TGCGCCAGCAGCGCCGGACAGGGGCGCTCACCCCTCCACTTT. Full variable domain (outside the CDR3, taken from reference TRBV5-1 and TRBJ1-6): KAGVTQTPRYLIKTRGQQVTLSCSPISGHRSVSWYQQTPGQGLQFLFEYFSETQRNKGNFPGRFSGRQFSNSRSEMNVSTLELGDSALYLCASSAGQGRSPLHFGNGTRLTVT.

This chain uses TRBV25-1 with TRBJ1-4; 7 bases agree with TRBD1. The trim removed 3 bases at V and 6 bases at J, leaving 13 bases unmatched. CDR3 length equals 17 residues. Germline assignment: CDR1 MGHDK and CDR2 SYGVNS. The CDR3: CASSDLYSGQPYEKLFF. CDR3 DNA sequence: TGTGCCAGCAGTGACCTCTATTCGGGACAGCCCTATGAAAAACTGTTTTTT.

This clonotype appeared many times. The chain couples TRBV12-3 or TRBV12-4 to TRBJ2-2, with TRBD1 matching over 9 bases. This CDR3 has 15 amino acids. V shed 4 bases, J shed 5 bases, and the junction held 5 bases outside the gene matches. The DNA for the CDR3 is TGTGCCAGCAGTTCCGGGACAGGGTCGACCGGGGAGCTGTTTTTT. Amino acid sequence: CASSSGTGSTGELFF.

The genes are TRBV12-3 or TRBV12-4 and TRBJ1-1; no reliable D call. The CDR3 loop spans 12 amino acids. V lost 3 bases, J lost 4 bases, and 6 bases lay in between. CDR3 bases: TGTGCCAGCAGTTTGGTGTTCACTGAAGCTTTCTTT. Encoded protein: CASSLVFTEAFF.

The table lists this clonotype with many counts. The V and J genes are TRBV2 and TRBJ2-6; D perhaps matches TRBD1 (6 bases). From germline, CDR1 is SNHLY and CDR2 FYNNEI. The CDR3 covers 16 residues. Trimming removed 6 bases at V and 1 base at J, with 13 bases between. The CDR3 DNA reads as TGTGCCAGCAGCGGACAGACAATTTCTGGGGCCAACGTCCTGACTTTC. It encodes CASSGQTISGANVLTF. The full variable domain, its missing parts supplied by reference TRBV2 and TRBJ2-6, is EPEVTQTPSHQVTQMGQEVILRCVPISNHLYFYWYRQILGQKVEFLVSFYNNEISEKSEIFDDQFSVERPDGSNFTLKIRSTKLEDSAMYFCASSGQTISGANVLTFGAGSRLTVL.

This clonotype was observed many times. Its ends do not fully match the called genes, so a read error is possible. The chain combines TRBV6-6 with TRBJ1-1; a weak D match, TRBD1 (6 bases). The germline V gene encodes CDR1 MNHNY and CDR2 SVGAGI (reference sequence). CDR3 size: 15 residues. CDR3 bases: TGTGCCAGCAGCTACTTGGGGGCGTCAGGTTCTGAAGCTTTCTTT. Its translation: CASSYLGASGSEAFF.

This clonotype was picked up a small number of times. This chain connects TRBV12-3 or TRBV12-4 to TRBJ2-7; no clear D gene. V gave up 3 bases and J gave up 1 base, with 13 bases separating them. This CDR3 is 15 amino acids long. CDR3 DNA: TGTGCCAGCAGTTTGGTCTCCGGCTCTTCCTACGAGCAGTACTTC. Amino acids: CASSLVSGSSYEQYF.

This clonotype was observed a few times. CDR3 sequence reads: CASSPRAGSDQPQHF. In DNA, the CDR3 is TGTGCCAGCAGCCCCCGCGCGGGGTCCGACCAGCCCCAGCATTTT. The chain combines TRBV11-2 with TRBJ1-5; D is ambiguous. Germline values: CDR1 SGHAT, CDR2 FQNNGV. This CDR3 comprises 15 residues. With 5 bases removed from V and 7 bases from J, the gap between germline ends came to 18 bases.

This clonotype was seen only a few times. The rearrangement uses TRBV5-1 and TRBJ2-1; no clear D gene. Trimming stripped 6 bases from V and 4 bases from J, with 11 bases between. Germline lookup yields CDR1 SGHRS and CDR2 YFSETQ. The CDR3 contains 13 residues. The CDR3 DNA follows: TGCGCCAGCACCCCGGCCGGGTACAATGAGCAGTTCTTC. As protein: CASTPAGYNEQFF.

This clonotype showed up just a few times. The CDR3 DNA is TGTGCCAGCAGCTTGTTCAGTAGCTATGGCTACACCTTC. Its protein is CASSLFSSYGYTF. The chain uses TRBV11-2 and TRBJ1-2; no firm D call. Germline CDR1 reads SGHAT; CDR2 reads FQNNGV. Trimming shortened V by 3 bases and J by 4 bases, and 9 bases separated the two germline ends. CDR3 length: 13 amino acids.

V usage is TRBV7-2 and J usage is TRBJ1-1; 10 nucleotides match TRBD1. The CDR3 loop spans 15 amino acids. CDR1 and CDR2 from the germline V gene are SGHTA and FQGNSA. The trim removed 4 bases at V and 7 bases at J, leaving 9 bases unmatched. CDR3 sequence (DNA): TGTGCCAGCAGCTCCACCGGGACAGGGGACAATGAAGCTTTCTTT. It encodes CASSSTGTGDNEAFF. The full variable domain, in which reference TRBV7-2 and TRBJ1-1 provide the parts outside the CDR3, is GAGVSQSPSNKVTEKGKDVELRCDPISGHTALYWYRQSLGQGLEFLIYFQGNSAPDKSGLPSDRFSAERTGGSVSTLTIQRTQQEDSAVYLCASSSTGTGDNEAFFGQGTRLTVV.